The T cell receptor beta chain under discussion was sequenced for a study of blood T cell repertoires in COVID-19. Study details: PBMCs, B-cell-depleted T cells, or T cells provided the cDNA or gDNA that made up the material.

The CDR3 contains 15 residues. V was trimmed by 10 bases and J by 0 bases, leaving 15 bases between them. Germline values: CDR1 MNHNY, CDR2 SVGAGI (reference sequence). In the original processing: Amplifying reference gene primers gave estimates of nucleated cell counts. The protocol was immunoSEQ multiplex PCR, while the TCRdb copy is restricted to in-frame clones and leaves out a portion. That table supplies the V and J calls and clone size; D and trimming were determined from the DNA. The table has about 130,000 clones, roughly 80% seen once; the top ten hold more than 5%. This clonotype was sampled from a man aged 55 to 70 with acute or convalescent COVID-19. What was sequenced was peripheral blood. This sequence joins TRBV6-6 and TRBJ2-2; tentative D call: TRBD2 (5 bases). The CDR3 coding sequence is TGTGCCACAACCCGGACTCTCGCGAACACCGGGGAGCTGTTTTTT. It encodes CATTRTLANTGELFF.